This is a list of T cell receptor beta chains from one sample in a study of CD8 T cells in ankylosing spondylitis. MiXCR was run by TCRdb on the 5' RACE reads, yielding one entry per CDR3 protein. The sample has under 130,000 distinct CDR3 sequences; approximately 25% are singletons. Sequencing used synovial fluid, either unsorted or a sorted T cell fraction (not recorded which). These receptors all stem from a male donor with ankylosing spondylitis. CDR3s include the opening cysteine and the closing phenylalanine or tryptophan. A D gene is named only where the DNA matches it firmly. Size values are once, few and many counts, or a class for expanded clones, and some rows have none.

CDR3nt	CDR3aa	d_gene	j_gene	abundance	v_gene
TGTGCCAGCAGTCCAGCGGGAGGGCCAGATTATAGAGATACGCAGTATTTT	CASSPAGGPDYRDTQYF	TRBD2	TRBJ2-3	few	TRBV28
TGTGCCAGCAGCTTGTGGAGCGGGAGGAACACCGGGGAGCTGTTTTTT	CASSLWSGRNTGELFF	TRBD2	TRBJ2-2	-	TRBV7-2
TGTGCCTGGAGTGTAGAAGGGGACGGGACCCAGTACTTC	CAWSVEGDGTQYF	-	TRBJ2-5	-	TRBV30
TGTGCCAGCAGTAAATTGGGGGCCAGGTTCCTTTTT	CASSKLGARFLF	-	TRBJ1-4	-	TRBV28
TGTGCCAGCAGCCGGGGGCTAGCGGGAACCTACGAGCAGTACTTC	CASSRGLAGTYEQYF	TRBD2	TRBJ2-7	-	TRBV11-2
TGTGCCAGCAGCCAGTCCAGAAACACAGATACGCAGTATTTT	CASSQSRNTDTQYF	-	TRBJ2-3	-	TRBV4-2
TGCGCCAGCAGCCAAGCGGGGGTGGACCAGCCCCAGCATTTT	CASSQAGVDQPQHF	-	TRBJ1-5	-	TRBV4-1
TGTGCCAGCAGACAGGACAGTGGAATGGAGACCCAGTACTTC	CASRQDSGMETQYF	-	TRBJ2-5	few	TRBV6-1
TGCAGTGCTACCGGGACGGTGAACACTGAAGCTTTCTTT	CSATGTVNTEAFF	-	TRBJ1-1	-	TRBV20-1
TGCGCCAGCAGCTTGGGATTGGACAGGGGAGCTTTCTTT	CASSLGLDRGAFF	TRBD1	TRBJ1-1	many	TRBV5-1
TGCAGTGCTACTAGCGGGAGATCCTTAATGTTTGAGACCCAGTACTTC	CSATSGRSLMFETQYF	TRBD2	TRBJ2-5	few	TRBV20-1
TGCAGTGCCAACTCCGGGGGGACCAATTCACCCCTCCACTTT	CSANSGGTNSPLHF	-	TRBJ1-6	few	TRBV20-1
TGCAGCGCCGAAGCAGCCCAAGAGACCCAGTACTTC	CSAEAAQETQYF	-	TRBJ2-5	-	TRBV29-1
TGTGCCAGCAGTTACGGGGGGACTACTCCTTACGAGCAGTACTTC	CASSYGGTTPYEQYF	TRBD2	TRBJ2-7	few	TRBV7-8
TGCAGTGCTCCCCTAGGGGTTTCTGAAGCTTTCTTT	CSAPLGVSEAFF	-	TRBJ1-1	few	TRBV20-1
TGTGCCAGCAGTTTAAGGTCCCAATCGGGTGAGCAGTTCTTC	CASSLRSQSGEQFF	-	TRBJ2-1	-	TRBV27
TGCAGTGCCACCTGGGCAGGGGGGACGGCCCAGCATTTT	CSATWAGGTAQHF	TRBD1	TRBJ1-5	-	TRBV20-1
TGTGCCAGCAGTTTCTGGGATCGGGACGGCCCCTCTGGGGCCAACGTCCTGACTTTC	CASSFWDRDGPSGANVLTF	-	TRBJ2-6	few	TRBV27
TGCGCCAGCAGCCGATTGCCCACAGGGGGCGCTTTTAGCGGGAGCGATGAGCAGTTCTTC	CASSRLPTGGAFSGSDEQFF	-	TRBJ2-1	few	TRBV5-1
TGTGCCAGCAGCTCCGTTACTAGCGGAACTTACAATGAGCAGTTCTTC	CASSSVTSGTYNEQFF	TRBD2	TRBJ2-1	-	TRBV7-9
TGTGCCAGCCCAGGGACAGGGCAATATCCTTCACCCCTCCACTTT	CASPGTGQYPSPLHF	TRBD1	TRBJ1-6	few	TRBV18
TGTGCCAGCAGCTTAGAAGAGGTGGACGAGCAGTACTTC	CASSLEEVDEQYF	-	TRBJ2-7	many	TRBV7-2
TGTGCCAGCTCACCGGGACTAGCGGGAGGTTACGAGCAGTACTTC	CASSPGLAGGYEQYF	TRBD2	TRBJ2-7	many	TRBV18
TGTGCCAGCAGTTTCATTCTAGCGGAACCCGGGGACAATGAGCAGTTCTTC	CASSFILAEPGDNEQFF	TRBD2	TRBJ2-1	-	TRBV12-3/TRBV12-4
TGCGCCAGCAGTTCCCTAGCGGGAGGGCATACCGGGGAGCTGTTTTTT	CASSSLAGGHTGELFF	TRBD2	TRBJ2-2	many	TRBV5-1
TGTGCCAGCAGTCGGACGGGCGGACCTGGGTACGAGCAGTACTTC	CASSRTGGPGYEQYF	-	TRBJ2-7	-	TRBV27
TGCAGCGTTGAAGATCACGGGGTTGGCGAGCAGTACTTC	CSVEDHGVGEQYF	-	TRBJ2-7	few	TRBV29-1
TGTGCCAGCAGCTCACAGACAGGGTACAATGAGCAGTTCTTC	CASSSQTGYNEQFF	TRBD1	TRBJ2-1	-	TRBV7-8
TGCAGTGCTAGAGCTAGCGGGAGGGCCCATGAGCAGTTCTTC	CSARASGRAHEQFF	TRBD2	TRBJ2-1	few	TRBV20-1
TGCAGTGTTGACGGGACCGACACTGAAGCTTTCTTT	CSVDGTDTEAFF	-	TRBJ1-1	few	TRBV20-1
TGTGCCAGCAGCCAAGACTACAGGGACAGGAGGCATTTT	CASSQDYRDRRHF	TRBD1	TRBJ1-5	-	TRBV4-2
TGTGCCAGCTCACCACTGGGGGCCGGGACAGATACGCAGTATTTT	CASSPLGAGTDTQYF	-	TRBJ2-3	few	TRBV18
TGCGCCAGCAGCTTTGGAGGATTGGGCACTGAAGCTTTCTTT	CASSFGGLGTEAFF	-	TRBJ1-1	many	TRBV5-1
TGCAGCGTCCACCGGGACAGGGCCAGCTATGGCTACACCTTC	CSVHRDRASYGYTF	TRBD1	TRBJ1-2	-	TRBV29-1
TGCGCCAGCAGCCGGGAAGGTGGTCAGACCTACGAGCAGTACTTC	CASSREGGQTYEQYF	-	TRBJ2-7	-	TRBV5-1
TGTGCCAGCTCACCACCGGGTGGGACAGGCTTGAGCCCTAGCTATGGCTACACCTTC	CASSPPGGTGLSPSYGYTF	TRBD1	TRBJ1-2	-	TRBV18
TGCGCCAGCAGCTCTTCGAGCGGGGCGAACACCGGGGAGCTGTTTTTT	CASSSSSGANTGELFF	TRBD2	TRBJ2-2	-	TRBV5-1
TGTGCCAGCAGTTTAGGACAGCTGTACGAGCAGTACTTC	CASSLGQLYEQYF	-	TRBJ2-7	-	TRBV12-3/TRBV12-4
TGTGCCAGCAGCTACCAGGGAGGGTTGCATAATTCACCCCTCCACTTT	CASSYQGGLHNSPLHF	-	TRBJ1-6	few	TRBV7-2
TGTGCCAGCAGAGCTTGGTCGAATTATAATTCACCCCTCCACTTT	CASRAWSNYNSPLHF	-	TRBJ1-6	many	TRBV7-2
TGTGCCAGCAGACGGACAGGGGCCCGAGATACGCAGTATTTT	CASRRTGARDTQYF	TRBD1	TRBJ2-3	-	TRBV12-3/TRBV12-4
TGTGCCACCAGGGCTGCCCGGGGATTGGGATCGAACACTGAAGCTTTCTTT	CATRAARGLGSNTEAFF	-	TRBJ1-1	-	TRBV10-3
TGCGCCAGCAGTGCCAATCACGACTATGGCTACACCTTC	CASSANHDYGYTF	-	TRBJ1-2	few	TRBV10-1
TGCGCCAGCAGCTTACAGACTAGCGGAAGCTACAATGAGCAGTTCTTC	CASSLQTSGSYNEQFF	TRBD2	TRBJ2-1	-	TRBV5-1